The 19 T cell receptor beta chains listed next were all sequenced from one sample in a study of molecular identifiers for immune sequencing clone quantification. MiXCR was run by TCRdb on the PCR reads, yielding one entry per CDR3 protein. In the table there are around 100,000 distinct CDR3 sequences, around 30% of which are singletons. What was sequenced was naive CD8+ T cells from blood, with Jurkat cell RNA spiked in. Subset described: FACS-sorted CD8+CD4-CCR7+CD45RA+ naive T cells. The receptors originated from a human donor in good health. Some libraries in this study had Jurkat cell RNA spiked in.

The chain combines TRBV20-1 with TRBJ1-1, with D tentatively TRBD1 (6 bases). CDR1 DFQATT and CDR2 SNEGSKA come from the germline V gene (reference sequence). Trimming removed 1 base at V and 1 base at J, with 22 bases between. This CDR3 is built from 18 residues. The CDR3: CSARGRDVTGARNTEAFF. The CDR3 DNA reads TGCAGTGCTAGAGGTCGTGATGTTACGGGGGCCCGGAACACTGAAGCTTTCTTT.

The CDR3 loop reads CASSVRSGPTYEQYF. CDR3 DNA sequence: TGTGCCAGCAGCGTACGGTCTGGCCCGACCTACGAGCAGTACTTC. The chain carries TRBV11-2 and TRBJ2-7; D gene unclear. CDR3 length: 15 residues. The V gene's germline CDR1 is SGHAT and CDR2 FQNNGV. V was trimmed by 5 bases and J by 2 bases, leaving 16 bases between them. The entire variable domain, with the rest obtained from reference TRBV11-2 and TRBJ2-7, is as follows: EAGVAQSPRYKIIEKRQSVAFWCNPISGHATLYWYQQILGQGPKLLIQFQNNGVVDDSQLPKDRFSAERLKGVDSTLKIQPAKLEDSAVYLCASSVRSGPTYEQYFGPGTRLTVT.

On this clonotype: A much bigger clone sits one base away, suggesting this may be a read error. This rearrangement joins TRBV7-3 to TRBJ1-2; D gene unclear. The germline V and J ends were trimmed by 7 bases and 8 bases, with 17 bases remaining between them. The germline gives CDR1 SGHTA, CDR2 FQGTGA. This CDR3 has 13 amino acids. CDR3 residues: CASTPLSTLGYTF. The DNA of the CDR3 is TGTGCCAGCACCCCTTTGAGTACACTCGGCTACACCTTC.

This clonotype was seen a few times. The CDR3: CASSIGTSDTDTQYF. The CDR3 nucleotides read TGTGCCAGTAGTATCGGGACTAGCGACACAGATACGCAGTATTTT. The rearrangement links TRBV19 to TRBJ2-3; TRBD2 aligns across 10 bases. This CDR3 spans 15 amino acids. Germline V gene lookup returns CDR1 LNHDA and CDR2 SQIVND (reference sequence). After removal of 3 bases from V and 2 bases from J, the junction contained 2 bases not matched to a gene.

In regard to this clonotype: With a much larger clone just one base away, this may be a read error. The V gene is TRBV6-4, the J gene TRBJ2-3; TRBD1 might be the D (6 bases). Germline assignment: CDR1 MRHNA and CDR2 SNTAGT. V was pared by 4 bases and J by 0 bases, with 8 bases between. The length of the CDR3 is 14 residues. CDR3 in amino acids: CASSGTASTDTQYF. In DNA form, the CDR3 reads TGTGCCAGCAGTGGGACAGCCAGCACAGATACGCAGTATTTT.

About this clonotype itself: It is likely a read error, because the conserved phenylalanine at the end of the CDR3 is missing. The rearrangement links TRBV6-5 to TRBJ2-7; D is undetermined. CDR1 and CDR2 from the germline V gene are MNHEY and SVGAGI. Trimming stripped 0 bases from V and 0 bases from J, with 9 bases between. The CDR3 has 15 amino acids. CDR3 bases: TGTGCCAGCAGTTACTCCACCGTCGGCTCCTACGAGCAGTACATC. Translated, it gives CASSYSTVGSYEQYI.

V gene TRBV20-1 combines with J gene TRBJ2-3; TRBD1 or TRBD2 may be the D gene (5 bases each). The CDR3 is made up of 15 amino acids. Germline V gene lookup returns CDR1 DFQATT and CDR2 SNEGSKA (reference sequence). V was cut by 5 bases and J by 3 bases, with 18 bases left in between. DNA of the CDR3: TGCAGTGCTGTGACCGGGACCCCCAGGACAGATACGCAGTATTTT. Amino acids: CSAVTGTPRTDTQYF.

This clonotype was counted ten times or more. The chain has TRBV20-1 and TRBJ1-2; TRBD1 matches at 7 bases. CDR3 length equals 17 residues. V lost 6 bases and J lost 4; bases outside the gene matches: 20. Germline V CDR1 and CDR2: DFQATT, SNEGSKA (reference sequence). The CDR3 region has the DNA TGCAGTGCACTTACCGACAGGGCCGGTCCAACGAGCTATGGCTACACCTTC. Its protein is CSALTDRAGPTSYGYTF.

In regard to this clonotype: Just one base apart from a much larger clone, this may be a read error. CDR3 sequence: CASSIRGPTTGKNIQYF. The CDR3 coding sequence is TGTGCCAGCAGTATAAGGGGACCGACCACCGGGAAAAACATTCAGTACTTC. The chain carries TRBV12-3 or TRBV12-4 and TRBJ2-4; D might be TRBD1 or TRBD2, each matching 5 bases. Trimming stripped 5 bases from V and 4 bases from J, with 21 bases between. The CDR3 has 17 amino acids.

The chain carries TRBV5-6 and TRBJ1-4; a weak D match, TRBD1 (5 bases). The germline V gene encodes CDR1 SGHDT and CDR2 YYEEEE. The CDR3 contains 13 residues. Trimming took 3 bases from V and 4 from J, leaving 7 bases between them. CDR3 nucleotides: TGTGCCAGCAGCTGGGGCGGTAATGAAAAACTGTTTTTT. Translating it yields CASSWGGNEKLFF. Looking up the rest from reference TRBV5-6 and TRBJ1-4 gives the full variable domain: DAGVTQSPTHLIKTRGQQVTLRCSPKSGHDTVSWYQQALGQGPQFIFQYYEEEERQRGNFPDRFSGHQFPNYSSELNVNALLLGDSALYLCASSWGGNEKLFFGSGTQLSVL.

Notes on this clonotype: Here the CDR3 omits its conserved ending phenylalanine or tryptophan, so a read error is the likely source. J is TRBJ1-5 and V is TRBV20-1; D is undetermined. The germline CDR1 and CDR2 sequences are DFQATT and SNEGSKA (reference sequence). CDR3 size: 13 residues. The V end was cut by 6 bases, the J end by 2 bases, with 11 bases between. CDR3 region: CSARLVRNQPQHI. The CDR3 DNA reads as TGCAGTGCGCGACTGGTTCGCAATCAGCCCCAGCATATT.

In this sample, this clonotype turned up many times. The chain joins TRBV13 to TRBJ2-7, with a weak D call TRBD2 (5 bases). This CDR3 comprises 14 residues. Germline V gene sequence: CDR1 PRHDT, CDR2 FYEKMQ (reference sequence). Trimming removed 4 bases from V and 2 bases from J, with 12 bases in between. CDR3 protein: CASSSGFATYEQYF. CDR3 sequence (DNA): TGTGCCAGCAGCTCGGGGTTTGCCACCTACGAGCAGTACTTC.

This clonotype was observed at least ten times. V is TRBV15 and J is TRBJ2-3; D not certain. Germline V gene sequence: CDR1 LNHNV, CDR2 YYDKDF (reference sequence). The CDR3 contains 17 residues. V was shortened by 1 base and J by 4 bases, with 18 bases between the two germline ends. For the CDR3, the DNA is TGTGCCACCAGCAGAGTCGAACTCTTCCTAGAGTCAGATACGCAGTATTTT. It yields the protein CATSRVELFLESDTQYF.

The chain has TRBV19 and TRBJ2-4; tentative D call: TRBD2 (6 bases). Between the trimmed V and J ends, which lost 4 bases and 0 bases, there was a span of 16 bases. This CDR3 contains 17 residues. The germline V gene has CDR1 LNHDA and CDR2 SQIVND (reference sequence). The CDR3 nucleotides are TGTGCCAGTAGTACCCGCGTGGGGCGGGGAGCCAAAAACATTCAGTACTTC. Encoded protein: CASSTRVGRGAKNIQYF.

This clonotype showed up just a few times. This sequence joins TRBV5-1 and TRBJ2-1; no firm D call. V was cut by 0 bases and J by 1 base, with 8 bases left in between. This CDR3 has 15 residues. Looked up from germline, CDR1 is SGHRS and CDR2 is YFSETQ. The CDR3 sequence: CASSLDGWSYNEQFF. CDR3 coding DNA: TGCGCCAGCAGCTTGGATGGATGGTCCTACAATGAGCAGTTCTTC.

V gene TRBV7-9 combines with J gene TRBJ2-5; D is uncertain. This CDR3 is built from 16 residues. Germline V CDR1 and CDR2: SEHNR, FQNEAQ (reference sequence). The germline V and J ends were trimmed by 2 bases and 5 bases, with 18 bases remaining between them. The CDR3 DNA is TGTGCCAGCAGCTTACGGAAAGTCGTCAGGTCGGAGACCCAGTACTTC. It is translated as CASSLRKVVRSETQYF.

The V gene is TRBV19, the J gene TRBJ2-2, with 8 bases that match TRBD2. The CDR3 sequence is 14 residues long. J gave up 5 bases and V 4 bases, and 3 bases lay outside the gene matches. Germline CDR1 reads LNHDA; CDR2 reads SQIVND (reference sequence). For the CDR3, the DNA is TGTGCCAGTAGTACTACGGGAGGGACCGGGGAGCTGTTTTTT. It codes for CASSTTGGTGELFF.

This chain links TRBV21-1 with TRBJ2-3; no check of the table's D call, TRBD1, against the DNA was made. TRBV21-1 constitutes a pseudogene. The CDR3 loop spans 14 amino acids. The CDR3 bases are TGTGCCAGAATTGGGGACAGGGACTCAGATACGCAGTATTTT. Translating it yields CARIGDRDSDTQYF.

This clonotype appeared a few times. A much larger clone is a single base away; this may be a read error. In this CDR3 the conserved last residue, phenylalanine or tryptophan, is missing, so a read error is likely. The V and J genes are TRBV4-1 and TRBJ1-2; no firm D call. The CDR3 totals 17 residues. The V and J ends lost 4 bases and 7 bases respectively, with 25 bases between them. CDR1 is MGHRA, CDR2 YSYEKL, per germline. CDR3 residues: CASSLHRVAQAHGGYTI. The CDR3 nucleotides are TGCGCCAGCAGCCTTCACCGCGTGGCGCAGGCTCATGGTGGCTACACCATC.